One and the same sample provided the 17 T cell receptor beta chains below, sequenced in a study of CD8 T cells in ankylosing spondylitis. Findings of the study overall: A TCR beta motif made of several highly homologous variants seemed typical of ankylosing spondylitis blood.

Their cognate antigens are unknown. Via MiXCR, TCRdb re-called the 5' RACE reads, giving one row per CDR3 protein. The sample includes 500,000 to 650,000 distinct CDR3 sequences, approximately 5.3% of them seen just once. What was sequenced was blood, either unsorted or a sorted T cell fraction (not recorded which). The receptors were gathered from a male donor with ankylosing spondylitis.

This chain links TRBV30 with TRBJ2-7; TRBD2 matches at 7 bases. The CDR3 extends over 11 amino acids. Trimming at V came to 2 bases and at J to 6 bases, leaving 1 base not matched to a gene. Germline CDR1 reads GTSNPN; CDR2 reads SVGIG (reference sequence). DNA for the CDR3: TGTGCCTGGAGTTGGGAGGGCGAGCAGTACTTC. Residues: CAWSWEGEQYF.

This clonotype was counted ten times or more. The chain uses TRBV5-6 and TRBJ1-1; D not resolved. There are 15 residues in the CDR3. The V gene lost 0 bases and the J gene lost 3 bases, with 12 bases spanning the gap. Germline-derived CDR1 and CDR2 are SGHDT and YYEEEE. CDR3 DNA: TGTGCCAGCAGCTTGGGAGGCCACGGGGACACTGAAGCTTTCTTT. Amino acid sequence: CASSLGGHGDTEAFF.

This clonotype was counted between two and nine times. The rearrangement links TRBV27 to TRBJ2-7, with TRBD2 as a possible D gene (5 bases). Trimming removed 3 bases at V and 7 bases at J, with 16 bases between. This CDR3 region has 14 residues. Germline lookup yields CDR1 MNHEY and CDR2 SMNVEV (reference sequence). The chain's CDR3 is CASSLVSGEGEQYF. The CDR3 DNA sequence: TGTGCCAGCAGTTTGGTCAGCGGAGAGGGAGAGCAGTACTTC.

This clonotype was detected ten times or more. V gene TRBV10-3 combines with J gene TRBJ2-1; TRBD2 matches 8 bases. Germline V gene data show CDR1 as ENHRY and CDR2 as SYGVKD. Losses at the gene ends were 3 bases for V and 6 bases for J; bases not matched to a gene: 19. This CDR3 contains 19 residues. In DNA, the CDR3 is TGTGCCATCAGTGACCCCGGGACGTTTGGGAGGGCGGGGGGCAATGAGCAGTTCTTC. This encodes CAISDPGTFGRAGGNEQFF.

Ten or more counts support this clonotype. The V call is TRBV29-1, the J call TRBJ1-3; tentatively, D is TRBD1 (6 bases). Trimming cost V 7 bases and J 6 bases, with 16 bases left between them. The CDR3 spans 13 residues. Germline V gives CDR1 SQVTM, CDR2 ANQGSEA. CDR3 amino acids: CSASRGPENTIYF. The CDR3, as DNA: TGCAGCGCCTCCCGGGGGCCTGAAAACACCATATATTTT.

The table lists this clonotype with many counts. This rearrangement joins TRBV5-1 to TRBJ2-3, with a possible D match to TRBD2 (5 bases). Between the trimmed V and J ends, which lost 3 bases and 0 bases, there was a span of 17 bases. The V gene's germline CDR1 is SGHRS and CDR2 YFSETQ. The CDR3 spans 17 residues. Here the CDR3 DNA reads TGCGCCAGCAGCTCCGGCCCCAGGACGGGAAGCACAGATACGCAGTATTTT. Protein sequence: CASSSGPRTGSTDTQYF.

This clonotype was observed many times. The J gene is TRBJ2-3, the V gene TRBV15; 10 bases match TRBD2. V lost 4 bases to trimming and J lost 5 bases; unmatched junction nucleotides: 3. The CDR3 runs to 14 residues. Germline V gene sequence: CDR1 LNHNV, CDR2 YYDKDF (reference sequence). The CDR3 reads CATSIPSGGDTQYF. CDR3 bases: TGTGCCACCAGCATTCCTAGCGGGGGAGATACGCAGTATTTT.

This clonotype was seen ten or more times. This chain joins TRBV5-1 and TRBJ2-7; D is unresolved. There are 15 residues in the CDR3. V was pared by 2 bases and J by 0 bases, with 12 bases between. The germline CDR1 and CDR2 sequences are SGHRS and YFSETQ. The CDR3 DNA reads as TGCGCCAGCAGCTTAAACGTGAGAAGCTCCTACGAGCAGTACTTC. Its protein product is CASSLNVRSSYEQYF.

This clonotype occurred a few times. The J gene is TRBJ2-3, the V gene TRBV6-2 or TRBV6-3; 12 nucleotides match TRBD1. Losses at the gene ends were 7 bases for V and 5 bases for J; bases not matched to a gene: 22. The germline CDR1 and CDR2 sequences are MNHEY and SVGEGT. The CDR3 is 20 residues long. The CDR3 DNA reads as TGTGCCAGCACCTCACCCCCGGGACAGGGGGCCTATTCCTCTGGAGATACGCAGTATTTT. Translating it yields CASTSPPGQGAYSSGDTQYF.

This clonotype was observed a handful of times. The chain has TRBV20-1 and TRBJ2-1; 11 bases align to TRBD2. Germline trimming cut 4 bases from V and 0 bases from J; bases unmatched to any gene: 8. This CDR3 is 17 amino acids long. From germline, CDR1 is DFQATT and CDR2 SNEGSKA (reference sequence). CDR3 sequence (DNA): TGCAGTGCTACTAAACTAGCGGGGGCCCTCTCCTACAATGAGCAGTTCTTC. Protein sequence: CSATKLAGALSYNEQFF.

At least ten counts were recorded for this clonotype. V is TRBV20-1 and J is TRBJ2-1, with 7 bases identical to TRBD2. Germline trimming cut 0 bases from V and 3 bases from J; bases unmatched to any gene: 5. The CDR3 covers 15 residues. The germline V gene encodes CDR1 DFQATT and CDR2 SNEGSKA (reference sequence). CDR3 DNA sequence: TGCAGTGCTAGAGATTTAAGCGGGATCTACAATGAGCAGTTCTTC. This codes for CSARDLSGIYNEQFF.

This clonotype was detected ten times or more. The rearrangement links TRBV29-1 to TRBJ2-7, with 9 bases matching TRBD1. The CDR3 extends over 13 amino acids. Germline CDR1 SQVTM, CDR2 ANQGSEA. Trimming removed 4 bases from V and 6 bases from J; junction bases left unmatched: 7. The CDR3 sequence: CSVGALDRGEQYF. The CDR3, as DNA: TGCAGCGTTGGGGCCCTGGACAGGGGCGAGCAGTACTTC.

This clonotype came up many times. This chain uses TRBV20-1 with TRBJ2-1; 9 positions match TRBD2. Germline CDR1 is DFQATT and CDR2 is SNEGSKA (reference sequence). The CDR3 is 14 residues long. V lost 2 bases to trimming and J lost 3 bases; unmatched junction nucleotides: 2. For the CDR3, the DNA is TGCAGTGCTAGAATAGCGGGGGTCTACAATGAGCAGTTCTTC. Its protein product is CSARIAGVYNEQFF.

This clonotype appeared many times. The CDR3 DNA reads as TGTGCCAGCAGCGTATTTACAGGGGGCACTAATGAAAAACTGTTTTTT. It translates to CASSVFTGGTNEKLFF. The chain is built from TRBV7-2 and TRBJ1-4, with 9 bases lining up with TRBD1. The V gene end was trimmed by 5 bases and the J gene end by 2 bases; junction bases not matched to a gene: 6. In germline, CDR1 is SGHTA, CDR2 FQGNSA. The CDR3 is 16 residues long.

This clonotype was found many times. This rearrangement joins TRBV12-3 or TRBV12-4 to TRBJ2-3; possible D gene TRBD2, 6 bases. Trimming cost V 8 bases and J 0 bases, with 9 bases left between them. The CDR3 has 13 amino acids. The CDR3 loop reads CASSGLSTDTQYF. CDR3 nucleotides: TGTGCCAGCTCGGGACTTAGCACAGATACGCAGTATTTT.

This clonotype was counted many times. This rearrangement joins TRBV5-1 to TRBJ2-1; perhaps D is TRBD1 or TRBD2 (5 bases each). This CDR3 is built from 14 residues. In germline, CDR1 is SGHRS, CDR2 YFSETQ. V dropped 0 bases and J dropped 13 bases, with 17 bases sitting between them. The CDR3 nucleotides read TGCGCCAGCAGCTTGGGACCAGAGGGGCTAGAACAGTTCTTC. This translates into CASSLGPEGLEQFF. Drawing the rest from reference TRBV5-1 and TRBJ2-1, the complete variable domain is KAGVTQTPRYLIKTRGQQVTLSCSPISGHRSVSWYQQTPGQGLQFLFEYFSETQRNKGNFPGRFSGRQFSNSRSEMNVSTLELGDSALYLCASSLGPEGLEQFFGPGTRLTVL.

This clonotype was detected many times. V and J are TRBV29-1 and TRBJ1-1; possible D gene TRBD1, 6 bases. V gave up 4 bases and J gave up 3 bases, with 12 bases separating them. The V gene's germline CDR1 is SQVTM and CDR2 ANQGSEA. CDR3 size: 13 residues. In DNA form, the CDR3 reads TGCAGCGTTGTCCACAGGGATGACACTGAAGCTTTCTTT. Its protein is CSVVHRDDTEAFF.